The T cell receptor (beta chain) under discussion was sequenced for a study of blood T cell repertoires in COVID-19. Here immunoSEQ multiplex PCR was the method, and the copy in TCRdb shows in-frame clones only, minus some. This table holds 300,000 to 450,000 clones, about 87% found once. As concerns this clone: Other nucleotide sequences from this sample produce the same CDR3.

V was clipped by 0 bases and J by 0 bases, with 5 bases between them. This CDR3 has 14 residues. The germline V gene encodes CDR1 SGDLS and CDR2 YYNGEE. The sequencing sample was made of peripheral blood. The chain carries TRBV9 and TRBJ2-3; D not certain. The TCR comes from a woman aged 25 to 39 with COVID-19, enrolled during active disease. The CDR3 DNA is TGTGCCAGCAGCGTAGCTCTTAGCACAGATACGCAGTATTTT. Translated, it gives CASSVALSTDTQYF.